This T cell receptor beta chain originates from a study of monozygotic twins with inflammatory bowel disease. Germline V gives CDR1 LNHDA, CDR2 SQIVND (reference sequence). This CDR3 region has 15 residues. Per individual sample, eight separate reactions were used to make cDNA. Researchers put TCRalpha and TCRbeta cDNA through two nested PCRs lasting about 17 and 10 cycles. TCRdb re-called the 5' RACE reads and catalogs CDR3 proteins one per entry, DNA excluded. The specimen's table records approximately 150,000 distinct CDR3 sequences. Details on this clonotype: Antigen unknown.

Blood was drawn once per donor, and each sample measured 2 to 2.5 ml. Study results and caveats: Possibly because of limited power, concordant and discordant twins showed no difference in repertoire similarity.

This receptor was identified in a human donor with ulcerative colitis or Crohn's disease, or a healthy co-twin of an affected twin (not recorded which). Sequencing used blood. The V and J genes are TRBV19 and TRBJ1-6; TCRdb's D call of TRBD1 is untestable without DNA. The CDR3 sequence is CASSPRDSSNSPLHF.